This T cell receptor beta chain appears in the sequencing data of a study of blood T cell repertoires in COVID-19. For the study at large: COVID-19 samples, acute and convalescent, were from the United States, Italy and Spain. PBMCs, B-cell-depleted T cells, or T cells provided the cDNA or gDNA that made up the material.

Methods used by the authors: By means of reference gene primer amplification, nucleated cell counts were estimated. Profiling relied on immunoSEQ multiplex PCR, and the TCRdb table lists in-frame clones only, not all of them. The D gene and trimming were derived from the DNA, and the V and J assignments and clone size from that table. The sample lists about 52,000 clones, about 90% occurring once. This clone occurred a few times. Trimming took 7 bases from V and 8 from J; bases not matched to a gene: 11. Germline V CDR1 and CDR2: MNHEY, SVGAGI. The CDR3 covers 15 residues. The chain recombines TRBV6-5 with TRBJ2-2; 9 positions agree with TRBD1. The TCR was taken from a human donor with active COVID-19. The donor label of this sample is uncertain. Sample: peripheral blood. The DNA of the CDR3 is TGTGCCAGCAAGAAAGGGACAGGGAGGTTAGGGGAGCTGTTTTTT. Translated: CASKKGTGRLGELFF.